This TCR beta chain was profiled in a study of tumor-infiltrating lymphocytes in primary liver carcinoma. Germline DNA was also extracted, with blood RNA taken from unsorted whole blood. The patients, who had chronic HBV infection, were treatment-naive (untreated). Collection of approximately 4.3 milliliters of peripheral blood took place before surgery. The investigators made TCR beta cDNA from 500 ng total RNA, using a constant-region primer. ARM-PCR was slightly modified, and three nested multiplex PCR rounds with it gave rise to the TCR beta libraries. TCRdb independently ran MiXCR on the multiplex PCR reads; one entry per CDR3 protein. The sample lists 300,000 to 400,000 distinct CDR3 sequences; 55% to 65% were seen once. The receptor was derived from a man in his forties with primary liver carcinoma and hepatitis B virus infection. Sequencing was performed on peripheral blood.

The CDR3 region is CASSPGRDRVEKLFF. For the CDR3, the DNA is TGTGCCAGCAGTCCCGGGCGGGACAGGGTTGAAAAACTGTTTTTT. J is TRBJ1-4 and V is TRBV7-3; 9 bases match TRBD1. The junction had 9 bases not matched to a gene; V was cut back by 6 bases and J by 7 bases. The CDR3 consists of 15 residues. Germline V lookup: CDR1 SGHTA, CDR2 FQGTGA. Filled out from reference TRBV7-3 and TRBJ1-4, the complete variable domain reads GAGVSQTPSNKVTEKGKYVELRCDPISGHTALYWYRQSLGQGPEFLIYFQGTGAADDSGLPNDRFFAVRPEGSVSTLKIQRTERGDSAVYLCASSPGRDRVEKLFFGSGTQLSVL.